This TCR beta chain was sequenced during a study of cytomegalovirus exposure and HLA in healthy donors. V gave up 0 bases and J gave up 1 base, with 12 bases separating them. Germline CDR1 reads SGDLS; CDR2 reads YYNGEE. This CDR3 spans 16 amino acids. For this clone: The antigen is undetermined.

The PCR contained 60 Vbeta and 13 Jbeta primers. The method was immunoSEQ multiplex PCR; TCRdb's version includes in-frame clones alone and lacks a portion of them. The sample yields around 200,000 clones, roughly 73% seen once. General study findings and limits: Indistinguishable V segments such as TRBV6-2 and TRBV6-3 were excluded. Altogether, some 170 TCR beta chains were recorded as cytomegalovirus-associated. Across donors, presence/absence analyses took sequencing depth to be roughly uniform. It was reportedly the case that the classifier diagnosed cytomegalovirus status with high specificity and sensitivity.

V and J are TRBV9 and TRBJ2-3; D is perhaps TRBD2 (6 bases). The source of this sequence is a female donor in good health and CMV-seronegative. Specimen: PBMCs. The CDR3 DNA is TGTGCCAGCAGCGTAGGAGCGGGTGGAGGCACAGATACGCAGTATTTT. This translates into CASSVGAGGGTDTQYF.